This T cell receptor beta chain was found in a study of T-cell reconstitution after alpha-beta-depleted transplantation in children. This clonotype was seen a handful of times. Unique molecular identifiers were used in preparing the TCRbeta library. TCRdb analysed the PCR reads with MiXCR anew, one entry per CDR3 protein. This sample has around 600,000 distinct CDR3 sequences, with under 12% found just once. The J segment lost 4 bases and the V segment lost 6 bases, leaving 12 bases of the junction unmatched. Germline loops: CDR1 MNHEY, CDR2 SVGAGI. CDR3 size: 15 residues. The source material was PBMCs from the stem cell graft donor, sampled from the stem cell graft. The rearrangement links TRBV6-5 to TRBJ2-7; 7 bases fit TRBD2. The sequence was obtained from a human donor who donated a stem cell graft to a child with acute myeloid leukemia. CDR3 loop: CASSSPGELAYEQYF. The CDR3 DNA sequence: TGTGCCAGCAGCTCACCCGGGGAACTAGCGTACGAGCAGTACTTC.